The rows below give T cell receptor beta chains drawn from one sample of a study of T cells in Graves' hyperthyroidism and ophthalmopathy. TCRdb used MiXCR to reprocess the multiplex PCR reads, holding one entry per CDR3 protein. The sample carries hundreds of thousands of distinct CDR3 sequences, about 14% recorded once. The sequenced sample was blood. The receptors were gathered from a woman in her 50s with Graves' ophthalmopathy. Each CDR3 is given with its conserved first and last residue. A D gene is named only where the DNA matches it firmly. Only part of the rows carry a size: once, few, many, or a class if the clone is expanded.

CDR3 DNA	CDR3 protein	CDR3 length	D gene	V gene	J gene	clone size
TGTGCCAGCAGCAGGGGGGGGGGGGCGGGGGCCAACGTCCTGACTTTC	CASSRGGGAGANVLTF	16	NA	TRBV7-2	TRBJ2-6	few
TGTGCCAGCAGTTTAGGCGGTCCGCGGGATACGCAGTATTTT	CASSLGGPRDTQYF	14	NA	TRBV12-3/TRBV12-4	TRBJ2-3	many
TGTGCCAGCAGCTTATACCAGGGGAACCAAGAGACCCAGTACTTC	CASSLYQGNQETQYF	15	NA	TRBV7-3	TRBJ2-5	many
TGTGCCAGCAGTTACTCGTCTCTAGCGGGAGGGCTTTACGAGCAGTACTTC	CASSYSSLAGGLYEQYF	17	TRBD2	TRBV6-2/TRBV6-3	TRBJ2-7	many
TGTGCCAGCAGCTGGGGACTAGCGGAGCCCTACGAGCAGTACTTC	CASSWGLAEPYEQYF	15	TRBD2	TRBV7-3	TRBJ2-7	many
TGTGCCAGCAGCGGACAGGGATACACCGGGGAGCTGTTTTTT	CASSGQGYTGELFF	14	TRBD1	TRBV2	TRBJ2-2	many
TGTGCCAGCAGCAAAGGGGTATGGGAGCAGTACTTC	CASSKGVWEQYF	12	NA	TRBV11-2	TRBJ2-7	many
TGTGCCATCAGTTTCACGGGACAAGTTCTGGGCTACACCTTC	CAISFTGQVLGYTF	14	NA	TRBV10-3	TRBJ1-2	NA
TGTGCCAGCAGTTTATTGGACTTTAATGAGCAGTTCTTC	CASSLLDFNEQFF	13	NA	TRBV28	TRBJ2-1	many
TGTGCCAGCAGTGACCCCAGAGAGCAGTTCTTC	CASSDPREQFF	11	NA	TRBV6-1	TRBJ2-1	NA
TGCAGTGCTTTAACGAGGAGATCATACTACGAGCAGTACTTC	CSALTRRSYYEQYF	14	NA	TRBV20-1	TRBJ2-7	many
TGTGCCAGCAGCTCCTGGAGGACAGGGGACGTAGATACGCAGTATTTT	CASSSWRTGDVDTQYF	16	TRBD1	TRBV11-2	TRBJ2-3	many
TGTGCCAGCATTAACACCCCGTCGGGAGGGACTGAAGCTTTCTTT	CASINTPSGGTEAFF	15	NA	TRBV6-2/TRBV6-3	TRBJ1-1	many
TGTGCTAGTGGCCCCGGGACTAGCGGGAATCAAGAGACCCAGTACTTC	CASGPGTSGNQETQYF	16	TRBD2	TRBV12-5	TRBJ2-5	few
TGTGCCAGCACCCCGGCCTACGAGCAGTACTTC	CASTPAYEQYF	11	NA	TRBV7-9	TRBJ2-7	few
TGTGCCAGCAGCTCCAGAGGAGGTTCTGAAGCTTTCTTT	CASSSRGGSEAFF	13	NA	TRBV12-3/TRBV12-4	TRBJ1-1	many
TGTGCCAGCGCCATCGGGCCCGCCTACGAGCAGTACTTC	CASAIGPAYEQYF	13	NA	TRBV6-1	TRBJ2-7	many
TGCAGCGTTGAGGGGGACAGGGACTACGAGCAGTACTTC	CSVEGDRDYEQYF	13	TRBD1	TRBV29-1	TRBJ2-7	few
TGTGCCAGCAGTTCATCAAGGGGGCTGAATCAGCCCCAGCATTTT	CASSSSRGLNQPQHF	15	TRBD1	TRBV28	TRBJ1-5	many
TGTGCCAGCAGACTCAGGACAGGGAGTGAGCAGTTCTTC	CASRLRTGSEQFF	13	TRBD1	TRBV6-1	TRBJ2-1	few
TGTGCCAGTAGTATAGAGAGGACGGGGAAGCGGGGCTACACCTTC	CASSIERTGKRGYTF	15	NA	TRBV19	TRBJ1-2	few
TGCAGTGCTAGAGATGCGCTGAGACAGACAAGCAATCAGCCCCAGCATTTT	CSARDALRQTSNQPQHF	17	NA	TRBV20-1	TRBJ1-5	many
TGTGCCAGCAGCACAGGGGGTGGCAATCAGCCCCAGCATTTT	CASSTGGGNQPQHF	14	TRBD1	TRBV6-2/TRBV6-3	TRBJ1-5	NA
TGTGCCAGCAGTTTTACTCAGGGGAGAGCCGGGGAGCTGTTTTTT	CASSFTQGRAGELFF	15	NA	TRBV12-3/TRBV12-4	TRBJ2-2	many
TGTGCCAGCAGACGGCTAACGGACGGAGGAGTAGAGACCCAGTACTTC	CASRRLTDGGVETQYF	16	NA	TRBV28	TRBJ2-5	many
TGTGCCAGCCAACAGCGGGAGACCGGCAATGAGCAGTTCTTC	CASQQRETGNEQFF	14	TRBD2	TRBV19	TRBJ2-1	NA
TGCAGCTCAATAGCGGGAGTAAATGAGCAGTTCTTC	CSSIAGVNEQFF	12	TRBD2	TRBV29-1	TRBJ2-1	few
TGTGCCAGCAGCGGGACTAGAGGCAATGAGCAGTTCTTC	CASSGTRGNEQFF	13	TRBD2	TRBV12-3/TRBV12-4	TRBJ2-1	many
TGTGCCAGCTCACCACTGCTAGTTCGCGAGCAGTACTTC	CASSPLLVREQYF	13	NA	TRBV18	TRBJ2-7	many
TGTGCCAGCAGTTCGGGACTAGCCCACACAGATACGCAGTATTTT	CASSSGLAHTDTQYF	15	TRBD2	TRBV28	TRBJ2-3	many
TGCGCCAGCAGCTTGGAGGACTCTGGAAACACCATATATTTT	CASSLEDSGNTIYF	14	NA	TRBV5-1	TRBJ1-3	many
TGTGCCAGCAGCTTGGCCAAATGGACAGGGGAAGATACGCAGTATTTT	CASSLAKWTGEDTQYF	16	TRBD1	TRBV5-8	TRBJ2-3	NA
TGCAGCGTTGCAGGGTTTCTTGGCTACAATGAGCAGTTCTTC	CSVAGFLGYNEQFF	14	NA	TRBV29-1	TRBJ2-1	NA
TGTGCCAGCAGCCGCAACCCCAGGGTGGAAGCTTTCTTT	CASSRNPRVEAFF	13	NA	TRBV7-3	TRBJ1-1	NA
TGCAGTGCTAGAGGTTTGGGGGGAGTAGTCTACAATGAGCAGTTCTTC	CSARGLGGVVYNEQFF	16	NA	TRBV20-1	TRBJ2-1	many
TGTGCCAGCAGTGACCGGGATTTGGTGATGGAGACCCAGTACTTC	CASSDRDLVMETQYF	15	NA	TRBV6-1	TRBJ2-5	few
TGCGCCAGCAGCCGCGGGGACAGTAGCTCCTATAATTCACCCCTCCACTTT	CASSRGDSSSYNSPLHF	17	TRBD1	TRBV5-1	TRBJ1-6	NA
TGTGCCAGCAGTTTTGTCAGGGAGCAGTACTTC	CASSFVREQYF	11	NA	TRBV6-5	TRBJ2-7	NA
TGTGCCAGCAGCCCCGAAAGGTTCGGGGAGCTGTTTTTT	CASSPERFGELFF	13	NA	TRBV25-1	TRBJ2-2	NA
TGTGCCAGCAGTTTATTGGGAATCTATGGCTACACCTTC	CASSLLGIYGYTF	13	NA	TRBV28	TRBJ1-2	many
TGTGCCAGCAGTTTCGCGACAACTCAGCCCCAGCATTTT	CASSFATTQPQHF	13	NA	TRBV28	TRBJ1-5	many
TGTGCCAGCAGCTCCGCCCCGACAGCGAACACCGGGGAGCTGTTTTTT	CASSSAPTANTGELFF	16	NA	TRBV13	TRBJ2-2	few
TGTGCCAGCAAACTAGCGGGAGTCTCCTACGAGCAGTACTTC	CASKLAGVSYEQYF	14	TRBD2	TRBV27	TRBJ2-7	many
TGTGCCAGCAGGGCTAGCGGGAGAGTTTACAATGAGCAGTTCTTC	CASRASGRVYNEQFF	15	TRBD2	TRBV7-9	TRBJ2-1	NA
TGTGCCAGCAGTGCTGGGAATGCCTACGAGCAGTACTTC	CASSAGNAYEQYF	13	NA	TRBV28	TRBJ2-7	NA
TGTGCCAGCAGCTTAGCCCTCTCGACCCAGTACTTC	CASSLALSTQYF	12	NA	TRBV11-2	TRBJ2-5	many
TGTGCCAGCAGTGTAAGTTCGGGACAGGGTAATTCACCCCTCCACTTT	CASSVSSGQGNSPLHF	16	TRBD1	TRBV2	TRBJ1-6	NA
TGCAGTGCTACCCTCTGGAGGACATTCAGCACAGATACGCAGTATTTT	CSATLWRTFSTDTQYF	16	NA	TRBV20-1	TRBJ2-3	few
TGTGCCAGCAGCTTGGGTCCCAGGGGCTATAATGAAAAACTGTTTTTT	CASSLGPRGYNEKLFF	16	NA	TRBV7-9	TRBJ1-4	few
TGTGCCAGCAGTTTCTTCGCTAGCGGGAGTCAAGAGACCCAGTACTTC	CASSFFASGSQETQYF	16	TRBD2	TRBV28	TRBJ2-5	many
TGCAGTGCTAGAGGGACTAGCAGGAGAACAGATACGCAGTATTTT	CSARGTSRRTDTQYF	15	TRBD2	TRBV20-1	TRBJ2-3	many
TGTGCCAGCAGCCCATGGTCAGGCGGTGGTAGGACTGACACTGAAGCTTTCTTT	CASSPWSGGGRTDTEAFF	18	NA	TRBV7-6	TRBJ1-1	few
TGTGCCAGCAGCCCGGAGCCTAGTTCTAATGAGCAGTTCTTC	CASSPEPSSNEQFF	14	NA	TRBV6-2/TRBV6-3	TRBJ2-1	NA
TGCAGCGTTGTGGGGGTCAGGGCCGGCACAGATACGCAGTATTTT	CSVVGVRAGTDTQYF	15	NA	TRBV29-1	TRBJ2-3	NA
TGCGCCAGCAGCTTGGAACCACGGACCGCTAGTGGAAACGCCATATATTTT	CASSLEPRTASGNAIYF	17	NA	TRBV5-1	TRBJ1-3	NA
TGCGCCAGCAGCCAAGATCCGGCTGGCTCTGGAAACACCATATATTTT	CASSQDPAGSGNTIYF	16	NA	TRBV4-3	TRBJ1-3	NA
TGTGCCAGCAACAGCTTGGCGGCCATCGAGGAAGCTTTCTTT	CASNSLAAIEEAFF	14	NA	TRBV5-5	TRBJ1-1	once
TGTGCCAGCAGTTTACAGGGGGAGAATTCACCCCTCCACTTT	CASSLQGENSPLHF	14	TRBD1	TRBV28	TRBJ1-6	few
TGTGCCAGCAACCCCGACGGACTCTATTACGAGCAGTACTTC	CASNPDGLYYEQYF	14	NA	TRBV7-9	TRBJ2-7	few